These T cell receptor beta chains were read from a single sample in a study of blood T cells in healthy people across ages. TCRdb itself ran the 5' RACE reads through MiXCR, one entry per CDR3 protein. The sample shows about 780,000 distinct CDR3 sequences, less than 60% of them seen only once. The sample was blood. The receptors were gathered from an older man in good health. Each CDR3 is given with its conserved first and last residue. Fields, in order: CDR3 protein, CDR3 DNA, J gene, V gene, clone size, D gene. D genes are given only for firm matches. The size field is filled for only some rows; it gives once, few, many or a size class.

CDR3aa: CASSRHQETQYF; CDR3nt: TGTGCCAGCAGCCGTCATCAAGAGACCCAGTACTTC; j_gene: TRBJ2-5; v_gene: TRBV7-2; abundance: .; d_gene: .
CDR3aa: CAISRTSGDEQYF; CDR3nt: TGTGCCATCAGCCGGACTAGCGGGGACGAGCAGTACTTC; j_gene: TRBJ2-7; v_gene: TRBV10-3; abundance: .; d_gene: TRBD2
CDR3aa: CASRFGLVSYNEQFF; CDR3nt: TGTGCCAGCAGATTCGGACTAGTATCCTACAATGAGCAGTTCTTC; j_gene: TRBJ2-1; v_gene: TRBV12-3/TRBV12-4; abundance: .; d_gene: TRBD2
CDR3aa: CASKASGGGTDTQYF; CDR3nt: TGTGCCAGCAAGGCTAGCGGGGGGGGCACAGATACGCAGTATTTT; j_gene: TRBJ2-3; v_gene: TRBV28; abundance: .; d_gene: TRBD2
CDR3aa: CASSPGTGNNSPLHF; CDR3nt: TGCGCCAGCAGTCCGGGGACAGGGAATAATTCACCCCTCCACTTT; j_gene: TRBJ1-6; v_gene: TRBV10-1; abundance: few; d_gene: TRBD1
CDR3aa: CASSWTSGMADEQFF; CDR3nt: TGTGCCAGCAGTTGGACTAGCGGGATGGCGGATGAGCAGTTCTTC; j_gene: TRBJ2-1; v_gene: TRBV7-2; abundance: few; d_gene: TRBD2
CDR3aa: CASGFLDRGNREQYF; CDR3nt: TGTGCCAGCGGCTTCTTAGACAGGGGCAACCGTGAGCAGTACTTC; j_gene: TRBJ2-7; v_gene: TRBV5-5; abundance: .; d_gene: TRBD1
CDR3aa: CASSPPVESQETQYF; CDR3nt: TGTGCCAGCTCACCACCGGTGGAAAGTCAAGAGACCCAGTACTTC; j_gene: TRBJ2-5; v_gene: TRBV18; abundance: .; d_gene: .
CDR3aa: CASSTRAQSSYEQYF; CDR3nt: TGTGCCAGCAGCACCCGGGCCCAAAGCTCCTACGAGCAGTACTTC; j_gene: TRBJ2-7; v_gene: TRBV7-2; abundance: .; d_gene: .
CDR3aa: CASSLGPIPGTGGRNTEAFF; CDR3nt: TGTGCCAGCAGCCTAGGACCGATACCCGGGACAGGGGGCCGGAACACTGAAGCTTTCTTT; j_gene: TRBJ1-1; v_gene: TRBV9; abundance: .; d_gene: TRBD1
CDR3aa: CASSLGATGAYGYTF; CDR3nt: TGTGCCAGCAGCTTAGGGGCCACAGGAGCCTATGGCTACACCTTC; j_gene: TRBJ1-2; v_gene: TRBV7-9; abundance: .; d_gene: .
CDR3aa: CSASTSGSTDTQYF; CDR3nt: TGCAGTGCTTCGACTAGCGGGAGCACAGATACGCAGTATTTT; j_gene: TRBJ2-3; v_gene: TRBV20-1; abundance: .; d_gene: TRBD2
CDR3aa: CASSGRQSHTEAFF; CDR3nt: TGTGCCAGCAGTGGTAGACAGTCTCACACTGAAGCTTTCTTT; j_gene: TRBJ1-1; v_gene: TRBV2; abundance: .; d_gene: .
CDR3aa: CASSLEILGGHEQFF; CDR3nt: TGTGCCAGCAGCTTGGAAATCCTAGGGGGTCATGAGCAGTTCTTC; j_gene: TRBJ2-1; v_gene: TRBV5-6; abundance: .; d_gene: .
CDR3aa: CASSFQGGYEQYF; CDR3nt: TGTGCCAGCAGTTTCCAGGGGGGGTACGAGCAGTACTTC; j_gene: TRBJ2-7; v_gene: TRBV12-3/TRBV12-4; abundance: many; d_gene: .
CDR3aa: CASSPKSAGLANDEQFF; CDR3nt: TGCGCCAGCAGCCCTAAAAGTGCCGGACTAGCTAACGATGAGCAGTTCTTC; j_gene: TRBJ2-1; v_gene: TRBV4-1; abundance: few; d_gene: TRBD2
CDR3aa: CSATRQGAGYGYTF; CDR3nt: TGCAGTGCTACCCGACAGGGGGCTGGCTATGGCTACACCTTC; j_gene: TRBJ1-2; v_gene: TRBV20-1; abundance: .; d_gene: TRBD1
CDR3aa: CASSSGLAVNEQFF; CDR3nt: TGCGCCAGCAGCTCAGGACTAGCGGTAAATGAGCAGTTCTTC; j_gene: TRBJ2-1; v_gene: TRBV5-1; abundance: many; d_gene: TRBD2
CDR3aa: CASSFGLAGAQETQYF; CDR3nt: TGTGCCAGCAGCTTCGGACTAGCGGGAGCTCAAGAGACCCAGTACTTC; j_gene: TRBJ2-5; v_gene: TRBV11-2; abundance: .; d_gene: TRBD2